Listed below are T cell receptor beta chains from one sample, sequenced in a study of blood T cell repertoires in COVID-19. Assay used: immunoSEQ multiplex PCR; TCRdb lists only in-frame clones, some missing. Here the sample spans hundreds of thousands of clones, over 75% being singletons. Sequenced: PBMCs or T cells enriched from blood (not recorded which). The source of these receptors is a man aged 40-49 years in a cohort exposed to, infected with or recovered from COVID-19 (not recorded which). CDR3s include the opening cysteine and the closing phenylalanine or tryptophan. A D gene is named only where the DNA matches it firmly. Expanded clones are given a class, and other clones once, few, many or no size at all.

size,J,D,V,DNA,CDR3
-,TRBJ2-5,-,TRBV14,TGTGCCAGCAGCCAAGAAACGCGGTTGAGAGCCCAGTACTTC,CASSQETRLRAQYF
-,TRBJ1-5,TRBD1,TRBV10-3,TGTGCCATCAGCTCAGGGGGGAATAGCAATCAGCCCCAGCATTTT,CAISSGGNSNQPQHF
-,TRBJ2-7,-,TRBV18,TGTGCCAGCTCACCGGGACATTACGAGCAGTACTTC,CASSPGHYEQYF
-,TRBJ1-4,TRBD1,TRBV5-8,TGTGCCAGCAGCTTGACTGGGACAGGGCGGGAAAAACTGTTTTTT,CASSLTGTGREKLFF
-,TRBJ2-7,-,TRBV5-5,TGTGCCAGCAGCTTATGGACAGAGAACCACGAGCAGTACTTC,CASSLWTENHEQYF
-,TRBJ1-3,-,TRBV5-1,TGCGCCAGCAGATCGACAGTGACTGGAAACACCATATATTTT,CASRSTVTGNTIYF
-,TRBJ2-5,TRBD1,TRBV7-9,TGTGCCAGCGGACGGGACAGGGATTTTGGGCGAGAGACCCAGTACTTC,CASGRDRDFGRETQYF
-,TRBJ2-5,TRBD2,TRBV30,TGTGCCTGGAAGGGTCGATGGGGACTAGCGGGAGGGCCTATTTATTGGGCCCAGTACTTC,CAWKGRWGLAGGPIYWAQYF
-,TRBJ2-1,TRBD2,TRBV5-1,TGCGCCAGCAGCTTGGGGGGAGGGCCAAGCGATGAGCAGTTCTTC,CASSLGGGPSDEQFF
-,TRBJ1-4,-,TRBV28,TGTGCCAGCAGTTTGGCGGGGGACCTTAGTGAAAAACTGTTTTTT,CASSLAGDLSEKLFF
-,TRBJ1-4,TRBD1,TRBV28,TGTGCCAGCGGAGGACAGGGCGGGGGTGAAAAACTGTTTTTT,CASGGQGGGEKLFF
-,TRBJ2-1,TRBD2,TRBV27,TGTGCCAGCAGTTCCCGGACTAGAGGATTCGGGGTGAATAATGAGCAGTTCTTC,CASSSRTRGFGVNNEQFF
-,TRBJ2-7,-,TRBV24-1,TGTGCCACCAGTGACCGGGACAACTACGAGCAGTACTTC,CATSDRDNYEQYF
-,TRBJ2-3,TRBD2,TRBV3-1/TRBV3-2,TGTGCCAGCAGCCGGACTAGCGGAAAGGCAGATACGCAGTATTTT,CASSRTSGKADTQYF
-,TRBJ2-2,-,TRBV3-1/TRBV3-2,TGTGCCAGCAGCCAACCGGACTTTCACACCGGGGAGCTGTTTTTT,CASSQPDFHTGELFF
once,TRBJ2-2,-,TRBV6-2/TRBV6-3,TGTGCCAGCAGTTACCCTAGCGCTAGAACCGGGGAGCTGTTTTTT,CASSYPSARTGELFF
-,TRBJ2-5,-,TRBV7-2,TGTGCCAGCAGCTTACCCCGAATAGATCGCGGAGTAGAGACCCAGTACTTC,CASSLPRIDRGVETQYF
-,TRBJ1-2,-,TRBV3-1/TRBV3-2,TGTGCCAGCAGCCAAGATGCAGGAAACCACTATGGCTACACCTTC,CASSQDAGNHYGYTF
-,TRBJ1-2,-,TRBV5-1,TGCGCCAGCAGCTTGGTAGGGCAGTCTAAGGGGAACTATGGCTACACCTTC,CASSLVGQSKGNYGYTF
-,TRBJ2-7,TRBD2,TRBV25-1,TGTGCCAGCAGTGGACTAGCGGCCTACGAGCAGTACTTC,CASSGLAAYEQYF
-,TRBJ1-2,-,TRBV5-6,TGTGCCAGCAGCTTGAAAAGACTCTATGGCTACACCTTC,CASSLKRLYGYTF
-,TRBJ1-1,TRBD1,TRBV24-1,TGTGCCACCAGTGATTCACTGACAGGGGTATCTGAAGCTTTCTTT,CATSDSLTGVSEAFF
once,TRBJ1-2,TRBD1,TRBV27,TGTGCCAGCAGTTTAACAGGGGTTAGGATCTATGGCTACACCTTC,CASSLTGVRIYGYTF
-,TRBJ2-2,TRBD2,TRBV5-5,TGTGCCAGCAGCTTGATAATAGCGGGAGCCGGGGAGCTGTTTTTT,CASSLIIAGAGELFF
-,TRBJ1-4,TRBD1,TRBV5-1,TGCGCCAGCAGCTCGGGGACAGGGCATGTCGAAAAACTGTTTTTT,CASSSGTGHVEKLFF
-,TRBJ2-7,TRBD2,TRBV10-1,TGCGCCAGCAGCCTAGCGGGTGCGGTCGAGCAGTACTTC,CASSLAGAVEQYF
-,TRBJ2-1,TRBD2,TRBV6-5,TGTGCCAGCAGTTACGGCCCGGGTCTAGCGGGAGGTGTGCAGTTCTTC,CASSYGPGLAGGVQFF
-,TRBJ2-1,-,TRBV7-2,TGTGCCAGCAGCCGTCAGGAGGGAGGTGAGCAGTTCTTC,CASSRQEGGEQFF
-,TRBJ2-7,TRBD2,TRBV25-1,TGTGCCAGCAGTGAAGTCGAGCGGGGGGCCTACGAGCAGTACTTC,CASSEVERGAYEQYF
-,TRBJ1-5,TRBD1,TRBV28,TGTGCCAGCAGTCGACCTACAGGGGCCAATCAGCCCCAGCATTTT,CASSRPTGANQPQHF
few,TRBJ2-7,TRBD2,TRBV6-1,TGTGCCAGCAGTGAAGATCTTTCCACACTAGCGCTTTTC,CASSEDLSTLALF
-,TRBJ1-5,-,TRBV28,TGTGCCAGCAGGACACAGGGAACTCAGCCCCAGCATTTT,CASRTQGTQPQHF
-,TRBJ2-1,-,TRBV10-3,TGTGCACTCGGGTGGCTGGACTTTCACAATGAGCAGTTCTTC,CALGWLDFHNEQFF
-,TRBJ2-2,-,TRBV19,TGTGCCAGTAGTATGCGCGGAACATTGAACACCGGGGAGCTGTTTTTT,CASSMRGTLNTGELFF
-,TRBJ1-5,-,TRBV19,TGTGCCAGTAGTATCTCCCCCGACAGCATCAATCAGCCCCAGCATTTT,CASSISPDSINQPQHF
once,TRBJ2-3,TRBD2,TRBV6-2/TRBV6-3,TGTGCCAGCAGTTACCCCTCGCCGGGACTAGCGACAGATACGCAGTATTTT,CASSYPSPGLATDTQYF
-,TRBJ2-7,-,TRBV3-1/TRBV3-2,TGTGCCAGCAGCCAAGAAGGGAGCTCCTACGAGCAGTACTTC,CASSQEGSSYEQYF
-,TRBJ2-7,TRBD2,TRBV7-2,TGTGCCAGCAGCCCTCTCGGCGGGAGCTCCTACGAGCAGTACTTC,CASSPLGGSSYEQYF
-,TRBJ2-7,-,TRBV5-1,TGCGCCAGCAGCTTAGCGGGCGGCTCCTACGAGCAGTACTTC,CASSLAGGSYEQYF
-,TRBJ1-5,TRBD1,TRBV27,TGTGCCAGCAGCCCTCGACAGGGGAGGAATCAGCCCCAGCATTTT,CASSPRQGRNQPQHF
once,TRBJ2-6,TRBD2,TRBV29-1,TGCAGCGTTGAAGGTATGGCGGGAGCGGAGTCAGGGGCCAACGTCCTGACTTTC,CSVEGMAGAESGANVLTF
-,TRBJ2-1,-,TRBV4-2,TGTGCCAGCAGCCAATCCGGGACACTTGATGAGCAGTTCTTC,CASSQSGTLDEQFF
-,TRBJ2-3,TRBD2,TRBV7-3,TGTGCCAGCAGCTTAACGGCTAGCGGGCCCCCATATACGCAGTATTTT,CASSLTASGPPYTQYF
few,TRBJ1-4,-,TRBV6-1,TGTGCCAGCAGTGAAAACCGGGAAAAACTGTTTTTT,CASSENREKLFF
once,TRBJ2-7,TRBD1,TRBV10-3,TGTGCCATCAGCAAAACCGGGACAGTGATGGGGGAGCAGTACTTC,CAISKTGTVMGEQYF
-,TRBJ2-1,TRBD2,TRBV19,TGTGCCAGTAGTATAGGGCCGGGACTAGCGGGAAATGAGCAGTTCTTC,CASSIGPGLAGNEQFF
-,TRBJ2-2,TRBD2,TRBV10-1,TGCGCCAGCCAACCCGGAGGGGTAGCGGGGACCGGGGAGCTGTTTTTT,CASQPGGVAGTGELFF
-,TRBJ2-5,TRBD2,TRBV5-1,TGCGCCAGCAGCTCAACTAGCGGGAGCCCAGAGACCCAGTACTTC,CASSSTSGSPETQYF
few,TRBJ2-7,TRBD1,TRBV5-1,TGCGCCAGCAGCCAGGGACAGACCAACGAGCAGTACTTC,CASSQGQTNEQYF
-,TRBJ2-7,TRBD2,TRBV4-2,TGTGCCAGCAGCCAAGAAGGCCTAGCGGGAGGCGGGCAGTACTTC,CASSQEGLAGGGQYF
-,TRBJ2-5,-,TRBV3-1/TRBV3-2,TGTGCCAGCAGCCAACATCTGGGGCAGCAAGAGACCCAGTACTTC,CASSQHLGQQETQYF
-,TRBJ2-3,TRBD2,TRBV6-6,TGTGCCAGCAGTTACTCGGCGGGAGAGGCAGATACGCAGTATTTT,CASSYSAGEADTQYF